This TCR beta chain came from a study of prognosis after radiotherapy for stage I lung cancer. Amplicons of TCR beta CDR3 were generated from genomic DNA by two-round multiplex PCR. First-round PCR, the initial amplification, used primers specific to each TRBV and TRBJ gene. Each CDR3 protein is one row after TCRdb ran MiXCR on the multiplex PCR reads. The repertoire holds 12,000 to 15,000 distinct CDR3 sequences, with about two fifths as singletons. This clonotype came up many times. Looked up from germline, CDR1 is LGHNA and CDR2 is YNFKEQ. The CDR3 extends over 15 amino acids. V lost 4 bases, J lost 4 bases, and 17 bases lay in between.

The source material was PBMCs, sampled before or after stereotactic body radiation therapy (not recorded which). The TCR sequence derives from a donor at least 50 years old with non-small cell lung cancer. The rearrangement uses TRBV4-2 and TRBJ2-7; tentatively, D is TRBD2 (7 bases). The CDR3 loop reads CASSPRVGGGYEQYF. CDR3 bases: TGTGCCAGCAGCCCAAGGGTGGGAGGGGGGTACGAGCAGTACTTC.